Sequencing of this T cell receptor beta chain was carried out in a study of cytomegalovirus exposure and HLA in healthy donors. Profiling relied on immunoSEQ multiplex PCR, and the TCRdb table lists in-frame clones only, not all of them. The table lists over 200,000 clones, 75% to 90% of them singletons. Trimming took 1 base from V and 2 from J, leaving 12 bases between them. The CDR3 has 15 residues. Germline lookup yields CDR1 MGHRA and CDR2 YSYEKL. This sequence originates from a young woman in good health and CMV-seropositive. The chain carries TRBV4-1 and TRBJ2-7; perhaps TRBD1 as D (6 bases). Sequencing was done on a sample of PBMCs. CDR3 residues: CASSQVSRGTYEQYF. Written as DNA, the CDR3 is TGCGCCAGCAGCCAAGTATCCAGGGGAACCTACGAGCAGTACTTC.